A single sample gave rise to the 5 T cell receptor beta chains below, sequenced in a study of cytomegalovirus exposure and HLA in healthy donors. With 60 Vbeta and 13 Jbeta primers, the PCR was carried out. Assay used: immunoSEQ multiplex PCR; TCRdb lists only in-frame clones, some missing. This sample has 180,000 or so clones; approximately 79% occur once, and the top ten carry around 15%. The material sequenced was PBMCs. The source of these receptors is a man aged 50 to 59 in good health and CMV-seropositive.

This clone was picked up one time. The CDR3 protein is CASRFSGHSGNTIYF. The CDR3 DNA reads TGTGCCAGCAGATTTTCCGGACACTCTGGAAACACCATATATTTT. This chain connects TRBV21-1 to TRBJ1-3; the listed D gene, TRBD1, was not tested against the DNA. TRBV21-1 is labeled a pseudogene. The CDR3 loop spans 15 amino acids.

V usage is TRBV4-2 and J usage is TRBJ1-4, with D maybe TRBD1 (5 bases). The CDR3 has 15 residues. Per the germline V gene, CDR1 is LGHNA and CDR2 is YNFKEQ. V was clipped by 0 bases and J by 7 bases, with 12 bases between them. Here the CDR3 DNA reads TGTGCCAGCAGCCAAGAGCGGGGCAGCGGTGAAAAACTGTTTTTT. This sequence encodes CASSQERGSGEKLFF.

This chain connects TRBV9 to TRBJ2-1, with D tentatively TRBD1 (5 bases). This CDR3 spans 14 amino acids. CDR1 SGDLS and CDR2 YYNGEE come from the germline V gene. V lost 1 base and J lost 7, with 12 bases in between. The CDR3 protein is CASSVTGQSNEQFF. For the CDR3, the DNA is TGTGCCAGCAGCGTAACAGGACAAAGTAATGAGCAGTTCTTC.

This chain joins TRBV6-5 and TRBJ2-5; 7 bases are a match to TRBD1. J was trimmed by 0 bases and V by 9 bases; bases with no gene match: 10. CDR1 and CDR2 from the germline V gene are MNHEY and SVGAGI. This CDR3 is built from 15 residues. The CDR3 loop is CASLPGQWYQETQYF. The CDR3 region has the DNA TGTGCCAGTCTACCGGGACAGTGGTACCAAGAGACCCAGTACTTC.

The gene calls are TRBV9 and TRBJ1-4; TRBD1 aligns across 8 bases. J was trimmed by 8 bases and V by 0 bases; bases with no gene match: 9. The V gene's germline CDR1 is SGDLS and CDR2 YYNGEE. CDR3 length equals 16 residues. CDR3 sequence (DNA): TGTGCCAGCAGCGTAGGGACTCAGGGGGCGGGGGAAAAACTGTTTTTT. Amino acids: CASSVGTQGAGEKLFF.